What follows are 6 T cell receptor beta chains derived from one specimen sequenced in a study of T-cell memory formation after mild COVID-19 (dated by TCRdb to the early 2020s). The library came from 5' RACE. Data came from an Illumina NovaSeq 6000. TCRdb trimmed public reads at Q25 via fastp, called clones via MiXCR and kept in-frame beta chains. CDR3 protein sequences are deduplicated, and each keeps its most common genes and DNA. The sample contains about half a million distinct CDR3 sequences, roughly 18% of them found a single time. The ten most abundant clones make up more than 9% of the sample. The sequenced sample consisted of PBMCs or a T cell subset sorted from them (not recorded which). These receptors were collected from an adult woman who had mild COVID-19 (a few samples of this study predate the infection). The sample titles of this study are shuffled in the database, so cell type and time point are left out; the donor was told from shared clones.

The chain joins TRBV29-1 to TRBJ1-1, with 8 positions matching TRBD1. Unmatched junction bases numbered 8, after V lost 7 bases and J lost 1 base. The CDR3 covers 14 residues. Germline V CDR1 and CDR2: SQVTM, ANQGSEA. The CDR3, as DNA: TGCAGCGGGCTCGGACAGGGATCGAACACTGAAGCTTTCTTT. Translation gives CSGLGQGSNTEAFF.

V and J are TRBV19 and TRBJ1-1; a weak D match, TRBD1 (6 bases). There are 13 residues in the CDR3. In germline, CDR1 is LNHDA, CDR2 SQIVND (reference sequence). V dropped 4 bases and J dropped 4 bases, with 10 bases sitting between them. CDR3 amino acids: CASSKGGGTEAFF. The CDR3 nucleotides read TGTGCCAGTAGTAAGGGAGGGGGCACTGAAGCTTTCTTT.

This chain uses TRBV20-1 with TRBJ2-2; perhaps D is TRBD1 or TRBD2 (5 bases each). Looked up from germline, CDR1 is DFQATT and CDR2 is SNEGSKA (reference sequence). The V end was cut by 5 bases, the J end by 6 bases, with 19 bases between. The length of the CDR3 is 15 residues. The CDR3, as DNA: TGCAGTGCTCCGACCCTCGACAGAGGGCCCGGGGAGCTGTTTTTT. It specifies CSAPTLDRGPGELFF.

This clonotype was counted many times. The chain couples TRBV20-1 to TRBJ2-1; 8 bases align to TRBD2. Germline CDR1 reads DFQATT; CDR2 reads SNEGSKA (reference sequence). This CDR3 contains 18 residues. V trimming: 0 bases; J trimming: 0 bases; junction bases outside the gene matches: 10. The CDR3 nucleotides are TGCAGTGCTAGAGATCTCAGAATAGCGGGATTCTCCTACAATGAGCAGTTCTTC. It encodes CSARDLRIAGFSYNEQFF.

The CDR3 reads CSVERDTGEQYF. CDR3 nucleotide sequence: TGCAGCGTCGAGAGGGACACGGGCGAGCAGTACTTC. The chain couples TRBV29-1 to TRBJ2-7; D may be TRBD1 (6 bases). With 6 bases removed from V and 6 bases from J, the gap between germline ends came to 15 bases. This CDR3 contains 12 residues. Germline lookup yields CDR1 SQVTM and CDR2 ANQGSEA.

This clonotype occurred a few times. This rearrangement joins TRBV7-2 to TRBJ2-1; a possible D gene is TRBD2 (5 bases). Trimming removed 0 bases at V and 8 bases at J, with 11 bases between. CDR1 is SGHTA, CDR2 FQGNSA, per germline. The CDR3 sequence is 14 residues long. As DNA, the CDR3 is TGTGCCAGCAGCTTAGCGGGAGTATACCATGAGCAGTTCTTC. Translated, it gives CASSLAGVYHEQFF. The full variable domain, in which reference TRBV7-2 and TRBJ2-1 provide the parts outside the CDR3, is GAGVSQSPSNKVTEKGKDVELRCDPISGHTALYWYRQSLGQGLEFLIYFQGNSAPDKSGLPSDRFSAERTGGSVSTLTIQRTQQEDSAVYLCASSLAGVYHEQFFGPGTRLTVL.